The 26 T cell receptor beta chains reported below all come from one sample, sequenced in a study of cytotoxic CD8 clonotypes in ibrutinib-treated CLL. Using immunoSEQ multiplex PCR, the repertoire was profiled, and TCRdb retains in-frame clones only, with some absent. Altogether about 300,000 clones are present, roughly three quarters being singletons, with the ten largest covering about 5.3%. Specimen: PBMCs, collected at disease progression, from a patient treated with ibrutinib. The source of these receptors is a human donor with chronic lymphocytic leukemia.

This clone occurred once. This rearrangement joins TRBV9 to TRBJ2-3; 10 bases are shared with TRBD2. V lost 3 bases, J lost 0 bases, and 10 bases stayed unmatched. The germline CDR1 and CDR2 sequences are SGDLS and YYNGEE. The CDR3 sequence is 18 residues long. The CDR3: CASSGVAGGWVSTDTQYF. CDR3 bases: TGTGCCAGCAGCGGCGTAGCGGGAGGATGGGTTAGCACAGATACGCAGTATTTT.

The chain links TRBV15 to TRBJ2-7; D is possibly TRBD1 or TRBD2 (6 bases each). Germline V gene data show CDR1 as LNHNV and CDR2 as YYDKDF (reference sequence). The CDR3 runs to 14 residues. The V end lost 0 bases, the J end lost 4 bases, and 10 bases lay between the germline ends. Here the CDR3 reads CATSRDRGEYEQYF. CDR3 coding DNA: TGTGCCACCAGCAGAGATAGGGGGGAATACGAGCAGTACTTC.

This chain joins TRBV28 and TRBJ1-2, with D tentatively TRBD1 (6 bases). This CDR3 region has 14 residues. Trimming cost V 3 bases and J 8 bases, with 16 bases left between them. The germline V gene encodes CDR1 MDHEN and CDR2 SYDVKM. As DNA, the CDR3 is TGTGCCAGCAGTTTGATCCCGGGACAACGGGGCTACACCTTC. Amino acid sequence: CASSLIPGQRGYTF.

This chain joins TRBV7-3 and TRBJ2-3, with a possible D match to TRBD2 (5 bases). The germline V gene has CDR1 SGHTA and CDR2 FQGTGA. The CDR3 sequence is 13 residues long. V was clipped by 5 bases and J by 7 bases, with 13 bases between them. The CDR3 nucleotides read TGTGCCAGCAGCGGGGAGAACGGGCATACGCAGTATTTT. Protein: CASSGENGHTQYF.

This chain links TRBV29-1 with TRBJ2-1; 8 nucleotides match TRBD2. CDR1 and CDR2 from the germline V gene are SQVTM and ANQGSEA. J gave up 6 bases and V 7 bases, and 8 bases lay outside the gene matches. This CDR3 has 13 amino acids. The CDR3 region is CSDRGLGGNEQFF. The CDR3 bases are TGCAGCGACCGGGGACTAGGGGGCAATGAGCAGTTCTTC.

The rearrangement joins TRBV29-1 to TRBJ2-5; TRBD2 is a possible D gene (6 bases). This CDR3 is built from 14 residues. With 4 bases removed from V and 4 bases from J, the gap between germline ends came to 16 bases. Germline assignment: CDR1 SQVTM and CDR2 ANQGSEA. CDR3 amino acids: CSVGAGRVGETQYF. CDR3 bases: TGCAGCGTTGGGGCGGGGCGAGTAGGAGAGACCCAGTACTTC.

The CDR3 sequence is CASSHGGFTDTQYF. Here the CDR3 DNA reads TGTGCCAGCAGTCACGGGGGATTCACAGATACGCAGTATTTT. This chain uses TRBV27 with TRBJ2-3; D might be TRBD2 (6 bases). Looked up from germline, CDR1 is MNHEY and CDR2 is SMNVEV (reference sequence). Trimming stripped 5 bases from V and 2 bases from J, with 11 bases between. This CDR3 has 14 residues.

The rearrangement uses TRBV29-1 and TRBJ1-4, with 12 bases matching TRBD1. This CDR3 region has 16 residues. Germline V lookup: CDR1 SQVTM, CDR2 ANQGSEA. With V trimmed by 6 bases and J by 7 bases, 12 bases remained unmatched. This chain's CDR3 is CSVRGTGGAGGEKLFF. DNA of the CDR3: TGCAGCGTCCGGGGGACAGGGGGCGCAGGCGGTGAAAAACTGTTTTTT.

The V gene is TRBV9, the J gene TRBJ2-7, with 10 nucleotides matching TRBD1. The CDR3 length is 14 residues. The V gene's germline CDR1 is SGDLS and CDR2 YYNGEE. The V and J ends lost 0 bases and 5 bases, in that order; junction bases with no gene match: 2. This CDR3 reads CASSVDGTGDEQYF. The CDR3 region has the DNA TGTGCCAGCAGCGTAGATGGGACAGGGGACGAGCAGTACTTC.

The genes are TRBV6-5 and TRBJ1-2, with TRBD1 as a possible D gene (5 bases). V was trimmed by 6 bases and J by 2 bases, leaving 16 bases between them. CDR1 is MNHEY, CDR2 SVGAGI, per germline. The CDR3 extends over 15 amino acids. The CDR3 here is CASSRTGAENYGYTF. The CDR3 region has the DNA TGTGCCAGCAGCCGAACCGGGGCGGAGAACTATGGCTACACCTTC.

The CDR3 bases are TGTGCCAGCAGCCCTAGTCGCGGACTAGCGGGAGTTCACAATGAGCAGTTCTTC. It yields the protein CASSPSRGLAGVHNEQFF. The rearrangement links TRBV7-8 to TRBJ2-1; 13 bases match TRBD2. This CDR3 has 18 residues. Germline assignment: CDR1 SGHVS and CDR2 FQNEAQ. Trimming at V came to 5 bases and at J to 5 bases, leaving 12 bases not matched to a gene.

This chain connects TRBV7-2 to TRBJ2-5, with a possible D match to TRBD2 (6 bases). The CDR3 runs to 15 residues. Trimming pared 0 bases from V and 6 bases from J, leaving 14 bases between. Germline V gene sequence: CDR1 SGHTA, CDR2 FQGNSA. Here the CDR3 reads CASSLAASAVKTQYF. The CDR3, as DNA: TGTGCCAGCAGCTTAGCGGCTAGCGCGGTGAAGACCCAGTACTTC.

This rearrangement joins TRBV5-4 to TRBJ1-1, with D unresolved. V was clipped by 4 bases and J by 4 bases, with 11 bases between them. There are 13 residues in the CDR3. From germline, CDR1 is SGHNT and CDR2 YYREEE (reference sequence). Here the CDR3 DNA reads TGTGCCAGCAGCGATCCTTACAGCACTGAAGCTTTCTTT. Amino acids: CASSDPYSTEAFF.

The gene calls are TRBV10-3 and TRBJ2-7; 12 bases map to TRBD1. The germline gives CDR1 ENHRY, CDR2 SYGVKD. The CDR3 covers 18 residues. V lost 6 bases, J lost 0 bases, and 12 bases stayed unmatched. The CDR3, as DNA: TGTGCCATCAGCCCCGGGACAGGGGGCCAATTAGCCTCCTACGAGCAGTACTTC. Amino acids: CAISPGTGGQLASYEQYF.

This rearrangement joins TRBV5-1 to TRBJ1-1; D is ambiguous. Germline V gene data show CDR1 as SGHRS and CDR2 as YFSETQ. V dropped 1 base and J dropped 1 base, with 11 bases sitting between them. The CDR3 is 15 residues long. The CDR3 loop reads CASSLWQAANTEAFF. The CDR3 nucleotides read TGCGCCAGCAGCTTGTGGCAGGCGGCGAACACTGAAGCTTTCTTT.

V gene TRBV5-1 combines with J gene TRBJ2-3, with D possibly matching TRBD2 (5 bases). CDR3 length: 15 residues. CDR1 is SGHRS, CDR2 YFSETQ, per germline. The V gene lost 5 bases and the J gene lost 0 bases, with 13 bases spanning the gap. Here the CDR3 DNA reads TGCGCCAGCAGAAGAGCGGAAACAAGCACAGATACGCAGTATTTT. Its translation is CASRRAETSTDTQYF.

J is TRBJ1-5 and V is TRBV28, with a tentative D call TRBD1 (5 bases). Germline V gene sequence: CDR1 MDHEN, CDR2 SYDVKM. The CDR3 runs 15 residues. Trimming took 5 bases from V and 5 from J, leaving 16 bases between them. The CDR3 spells CASSRGTSIHQPQHF. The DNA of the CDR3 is TGTGCCAGCAGTCGCGGGACCTCAATCCATCAGCCCCAGCATTTT.

This CDR3 is CASSFILRTGGKSPLHF. The CDR3 bases are TGCGCCAGCAGTTTCATTCTCCGGACAGGGGGAAAATCACCCCTCCACTTT. This chain joins TRBV4-1 and TRBJ1-6, with 10 bases matching TRBD1. Trimming at V came to 6 bases and at J to 10 bases, leaving 15 bases not matched to a gene. CDR1 and CDR2 from the germline V gene are MGHRA and YSYEKL. The CDR3 runs 17 residues.

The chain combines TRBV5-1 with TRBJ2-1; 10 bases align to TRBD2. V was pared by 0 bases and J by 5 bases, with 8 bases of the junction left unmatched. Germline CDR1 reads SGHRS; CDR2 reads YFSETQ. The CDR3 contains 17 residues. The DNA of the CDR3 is TGCGCCAGCAGCTTGGCCCTTTCTAGCGGGAGTGACAATGAGCAGTTCTTC. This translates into CASSLALSSGSDNEQFF.

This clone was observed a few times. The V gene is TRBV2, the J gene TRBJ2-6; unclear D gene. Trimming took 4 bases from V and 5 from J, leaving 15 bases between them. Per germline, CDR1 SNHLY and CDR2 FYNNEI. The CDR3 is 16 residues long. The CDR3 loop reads CASSVEAPRRANVLTF. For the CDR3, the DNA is TGTGCCAGCAGTGTCGAGGCCCCAAGGCGGGCCAACGTCCTGACTTTC.

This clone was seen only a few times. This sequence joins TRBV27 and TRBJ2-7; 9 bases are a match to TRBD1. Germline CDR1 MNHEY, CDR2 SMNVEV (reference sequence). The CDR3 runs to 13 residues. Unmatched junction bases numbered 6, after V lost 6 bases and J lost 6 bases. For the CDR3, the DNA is TGTGCCAGCAGCCAAACAGGGGGCGGCGAGCAGTACTTC. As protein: CASSQTGGGEQYF.

In DNA, the CDR3 is TGTGCCAGCAGCTTGGGGGGACTAGCGGGGTACGAGCAGTACTTC. Protein sequence: CASSLGGLAGYEQYF. J is TRBJ2-7 and V is TRBV5-4, with 13 bases aligning to TRBD2. After removal of 0 bases from V and 4 bases from J, the junction contained 1 base not matched to a gene. The germline gives CDR1 SGHNT, CDR2 YYREEE (reference sequence). The CDR3 consists of 15 residues. The variable domain in full, with the rest retrieved from reference TRBV5-4 and TRBJ2-7, is ETGVTQSPTHLIKTRGQQVTLRCSSQSGHNTVSWYQQALGQGPQFIFQYYREEENGRGNFPPRFSGLQFPNYSSELNVNALELDDSALYLCASSLGGLAGYEQYFGPGTRLTVT.

The CDR3 sequence: CASSMNPGINTGELFF. In DNA form, the CDR3 reads TGTGCCAGCAGCATGAACCCCGGGATCAACACCGGGGAGCTGTTTTTT. The V and J genes are TRBV7-2 and TRBJ2-2; tentative D call: TRBD2 (5 bases). Per germline, CDR1 SGHTA and CDR2 FQGNSA. CDR3 length: 16 residues. Trimming left V 5 bases short and J 2 bases short, with 15 bases between.

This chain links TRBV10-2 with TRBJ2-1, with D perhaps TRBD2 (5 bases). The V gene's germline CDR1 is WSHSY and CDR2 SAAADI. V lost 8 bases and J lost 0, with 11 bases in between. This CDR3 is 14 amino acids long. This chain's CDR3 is CASQDWSSYNEQFF. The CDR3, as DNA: TGCGCCAGCCAGGACTGGAGCTCCTACAATGAGCAGTTCTTC.

The chain's CDR3 is CASSARTLLAGGLTDTQYF. The DNA for the CDR3 is TGTGCCAGCAGCGCCCGGACCCTACTAGCGGGGGGGTTGACAGATACGCAGTATTTT. The V and J genes are TRBV7-3 and TRBJ2-3; 13 nucleotides align to TRBD2. The CDR3 is made up of 19 amino acids. Germline lookup yields CDR1 SGHTA and CDR2 FQGTGA. The V segment lost 5 bases and the J segment 3 bases; nucleotides outside the gene matches: 14.

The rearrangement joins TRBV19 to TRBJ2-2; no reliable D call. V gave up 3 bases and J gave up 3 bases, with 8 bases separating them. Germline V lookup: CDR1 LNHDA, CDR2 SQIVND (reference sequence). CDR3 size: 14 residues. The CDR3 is CASSIRLHTGELFF. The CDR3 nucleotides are TGTGCCAGTAGTATTAGACTTCACACCGGGGAGCTGTTTTTT.